A selection of T cell receptor beta chains follows, all from one sample in a study of blood T cell repertoires in COVID-19. Clones were sequenced by immunoSEQ multiplex PCR, and TCRdb holds only the in-frame ones, with some missing. The repertoire holds about 54,000 clones, with approximately 82% as singletons. What was sequenced was peripheral blood. Source of these receptors: a human donor in a cohort sampled during active or convalescent COVID-19. Both conserved end residues are part of each CDR3. A D gene is named only where the DNA matches it firmly. Where a row states a size, it is once, few, many or the class of an expanded clone; other rows omit it.

j_gene,d_gene,len,v_gene,abundance,CDR3nt,CDR3aa
TRBJ1-3,.,16,TRBV6-2/TRBV6-3,few,TGTGCCAGCAGTTACGGAGTCGGCTACTCTGGAAACACCATATATTTT,CASSYGVGYSGNTIYF
TRBJ2-7,TRBD1,15,TRBV7-3,.,TGTGCCAGCAGCTTAAGGACAGGGGGGGCAGACGAGCAGTACTTC,CASSLRTGGADEQYF
TRBJ2-7,TRBD1,16,TRBV23-1,.,TGCGCCAGCAGTCAATCCGGGACAGGGAACCCGTACGAGCAGTACTTC,CASSQSGTGNPYEQYF
TRBJ2-7,.,12,TRBV10-3,.,TGTGCCATCAGTGGGCCTGGGGCAGTGGAGTACTTC,CAISGPGAVEYF
TRBJ2-1,TRBD2,15,TRBV4-3,.,TGCGCCAGCAGCCAAGAAACGGGGGGATACAATGAGCAGTTCTTC,CASSQETGGYNEQFF
TRBJ2-4,TRBD1,10,TRBV30,.,TGTGCCTCAACCAATACAGGGGTTTACTTC,CASTNTGVYF
TRBJ1-3,TRBD1,14,TRBV6-5,few,TGTGCCAGCAGTCATGGACAGGGGGTCAACACCATATATTTT,CASSHGQGVNTIYF
TRBJ2-3,TRBD2,14,TRBV27,.,TGTGCCAGCAAGGCCAGCGGGGCCACAGATACGCAGTATTTT,CASKASGATDTQYF
TRBJ1-1,TRBD1,17,TRBV23-1,.,TGCGCCAGCAAACGCTATCGGGACAGTGAGCCGCACACTGAAGCTTTCTTT,CASKRYRDSEPHTEAFF
TRBJ2-7,.,15,TRBV21-1,.,TGTGCCAGCAGCTTGGGGAGGGGGGACTCCTACGAGCAGTACTTC,CASSLGRGDSYEQYF
TRBJ2-5,TRBD2,17,TRBV5-4,.,TGTGCCAGCAGCCCCGGGACTAGCGGGGGGGCCTTAGAGACCCAGTACTTC,CASSPGTSGGALETQYF
TRBJ2-2,.,16,TRBV7-9,few,TGTGCCAGCAGCCCGTTGAGCCTCGCGGACACCGGGGAGCTGTTTTTT,CASSPLSLADTGELFF
TRBJ2-4,TRBD1,15,TRBV11-1,few,TGTGCCAGCAGTCCGACAGGGGGCTTCGAAAACATTCAGTACTTC,CASSPTGGFENIQYF
TRBJ1-5,TRBD1,13,TRBV29-1,few,TGCAGCGTGGTTACAGGGGAGGCTCAGCCCCAGCATTTT,CSVVTGEAQPQHF
TRBJ2-3,.,15,TRBV7-3,.,TGTGCCAGCAGCTTAACGGTGGCAGTCACAGATACGCAGTATTTT,CASSLTVAVTDTQYF
TRBJ2-2,TRBD1,15,TRBV27,.,TGTGCCAGCAGTTCCCGACAGGGGGCTGGCGGGGAGCTGTTTTTT,CASSSRQGAGGELFF
TRBJ1-1,TRBD1,14,TRBV7-3,few,TGTGCCAGCAGTACCGGGACAGGGGCCACTGAAGCTTTCTTT,CASSTGTGATEAFF